The entry that follows covers one T cell receptor (beta chain) sequence. Its antigen is unidentified. The data are from a study of T cells in women clearing cervical HPV infection. Study details: HLA type stays a possible confounder, typing being limited.

Sequenced by immunoSEQ multiplex PCR; TCRdb stores in-frame clones only, minus some. This sample's clone table lists 15,000 or so clones. Study-level results: CIN3+ cases had significantly higher TCR repertoire richness than controls, but evenness did not differ.

Sequencing was done on a sample of blood buffy coat. The sequence was collected from a woman aged 18-70 years with a cervical HPV16 infection that either progressed to CIN3+ or cleared (not recorded which).

CDR3 bases read: TGTGCCAGCAGCTTATCTTCCCCTCCCGGTTACGAG. It codes for CASSLSSPPGYE. The complete CDR3 reads CASSLSSPPGYEQYF. The rearrangement links TRBV11-2 to TRBJ2-7; D gene unclear. With the read ending 3 residues before the CDR3 end, the germline J gene is used to fill in that end. The CDR3 length is 15 residues. Trimming removed 2 bases from V and 4 bases from J, with 15 bases in between. The germline CDR1 and CDR2 sequences are SGHAT and FQNNGV.